What follows are 18 T cell receptor beta chains derived from one specimen sequenced in a study of OX40 agonist ivuxolimab in advanced cancers. Repertoires were generated with immunoSEQ multiplex PCR, while TCRdb's copy carries only in-frame clones and drops some. The sample has under 100,000 clones, just under 95% seen once. Source: CD4+ or CD8+ T cells sorted from blood, taken in a trial of the OX40 agonist ivuxolimab. The receptor set was obtained from an adult with an advanced solid tumor such as melanoma, head and neck, liver or kidney cancer.

The chain carries TRBV29-1 and TRBJ1-2, with unresolved D. Germline assignment: CDR1 SQVTM and CDR2 ANQGSEA. The V gene lost 3 bases and the J gene lost 7 bases, with 9 bases spanning the gap. The CDR3 covers 11 residues. The CDR3 DNA reads as TGCAGCGTTGATGGGCGGGGTGGCTACACCTTC. Translating gives CSVDGRGGYTF. Drawing the rest from reference TRBV29-1 and TRBJ1-2, the complete variable domain is SAVISQKPSRDICQRGTSLTIQCQVDSQVTMMFWYRQQPGQSLTLIATANQGSEATYESGFVIDKFPISRPNLTFSTLTVSNMSPEDSSIYLCSVDGRGGYTFGSGTRLTVV.

This clone has just one count. V gene TRBV28 combines with J gene TRBJ1-2, with D unresolved. The CDR3 spans 14 residues. Germline lookup yields CDR1 MDHEN and CDR2 SYDVKM. V was trimmed by 4 bases and J by 0 bases, leaving 9 bases between them. The CDR3 spells CASSSPRSNYGYTF. CDR3 nucleotides: TGTGCCAGCAGTTCGCCCAGATCTAACTATGGCTACACCTTC.

The CDR3 spells CASKVEQGFYEQYF. The CDR3 bases are TGTGCCAGCAAAGTGGAACAGGGGTTCTACGAGCAGTACTTC. This chain uses TRBV6-5 with TRBJ2-5; 7 bases match TRBD1. The J call is doubtful: the DNA matches TRBJ2-7 better. Looked up from germline, CDR1 is MNHEY and CDR2 is SVGAGI. CDR3 length equals 14 residues.

The V and J genes are TRBV19 and TRBJ1-2; 10 nucleotides align to TRBD1. J was trimmed by 3 bases and V by 8 bases; bases with no gene match: 9. Germline assignment: CDR1 LNHDA and CDR2 SQIVND (reference sequence). The CDR3 runs to 15 residues. CDR3 amino acids: CASQKDRGLDYGYTF. CDR3 DNA: TGTGCCAGTCAGAAGGACAGGGGGTTAGACTATGGCTACACCTTC.

The chain is built from TRBV30 and TRBJ2-1; 11 bases agree with TRBD2. The CDR3 is 15 amino acids. Germline V lookup: CDR1 GTSNPN, CDR2 SVGIG (reference sequence). V shed 5 bases, J shed 9 bases, and the junction held 12 bases outside the gene matches. The CDR3 DNA sequence: TGTGCCTGGGGGGCCGGACTAGCGGGTGGTGGTGAGCAGTTCTTC. Its translation: CAWGAGLAGGGEQFF.

The rearrangement uses TRBV2 and TRBJ2-3; D may match TRBD1 or TRBD2 (5 bases each). Germline CDR1 reads SNHLY; CDR2 reads FYNNEI. This CDR3 is 13 amino acids long. The ends were cut back, 0 bases at V and 4 bases at J, with 5 bases in the middle. CDR3 coding DNA: TGTGCCAGCAGTGAAGCGGGACCAGATACGCAGTATTTT. This sequence encodes CASSEAGPDTQYF.

J is TRBJ2-7 and V is TRBV5-6, with unresolved D. V was trimmed by 4 bases and J by 5 bases, leaving 10 bases between them. The CDR3 runs 12 residues. Germline loops: CDR1 SGHDT, CDR2 YYEEEE. The CDR3 DNA reads as TGTGCCAGCAGCCCCGGAAGGGACGAGCAGTACTTC. This gives the protein CASSPGRDEQYF. Variable domain in full (rest from reference TRBV5-6 and TRBJ2-7): DAGVTQSPTHLIKTRGQQVTLRCSPKSGHDTVSWYQQALGQGPQFIFQYYEEEERQRGNFPDRFSGHQFPNYSSELNVNALLLGDSALYLCASSPGRDEQYFGPGTRLTVT.

The V and J genes are TRBV2 and TRBJ2-7; D may match TRBD1 or TRBD2 (5 bases each). Trimming shortened V by 4 bases and J by 3 bases, and 10 bases separated the two germline ends. Germline CDR1 is SNHLY and CDR2 is FYNNEI. The CDR3 is 13 amino acids. The CDR3 reads CASSAGTHYEQYF. For the CDR3, the DNA is TGTGCCAGCAGTGCCGGGACCCACTACGAGCAGTACTTC.

This chain connects TRBV5-1 to TRBJ2-6; 7 bases agree with TRBD1. Germline V gene lookup returns CDR1 SGHRS and CDR2 YFSETQ. V lost 4 bases, J lost 4 bases, and 5 bases stayed unmatched. The length of the CDR3 is 15 residues. The CDR3 nucleotides are TGCGCCAGCAGCAAAGGGGGCAGCGGGGCCAACGTCCTGACTTTC. Residues: CASSKGGSGANVLTF.

Only one count was recorded for this clone. This chain uses TRBV10-3 with TRBJ2-3; 9 bases line up with TRBD2. This CDR3 contains 16 residues. The trim removed 1 base at V and 1 base at J, leaving 3 bases unmatched. CDR1 and CDR2 (germline): ENHRY, SYGVKD. DNA for the CDR3: TGTGCCATCAGTGAGTTAATAGCGGGGGGCACAGATACGCAGTATTTT. This gives the protein CAISELIAGGTDTQYF.

V usage is TRBV5-1 and J usage is TRBJ2-1, with D unresolved. The V end was cut by 4 bases, the J end by 7 bases, with 15 bases between. This CDR3 has 14 amino acids. Germline CDR1 SGHRS, CDR2 YFSETQ. This CDR3 reads CASSQIGFNNEQFF. The CDR3 DNA is TGCGCCAGCAGCCAAATAGGGTTCAATAATGAGCAGTTCTTC. The variable domain in full, completed from reference TRBV5-1 and TRBJ2-1, reads KAGVTQTPRYLIKTRGQQVTLSCSPISGHRSVSWYQQTPGQGLQFLFEYFSETQRNKGNFPGRFSGRQFSNSRSEMNVSTLELGDSALYLCASSQIGFNNEQFFGPGTRLTVL.

The V and J genes are TRBV27 and TRBJ2-5, with D maybe TRBD2 (5 bases). The germline gives CDR1 MNHEY, CDR2 SMNVEV (reference sequence). The length of the CDR3 is 15 residues. The ends were cut back, 5 bases at V and 4 bases at J, with 17 bases in the middle. CDR3 nucleotide sequence: TGTGCCAGCAGTCGGGGATCCATAGTAAGAGAGACCCAGTACTTC. Its translation: CASSRGSIVRETQYF.

This chain connects TRBV2 to TRBJ2-5; D is possibly TRBD2 (5 bases). Near its end, the DNA agrees better with TRBJ2-7, so the J call may be wrong. Germline V gene lookup returns CDR1 SNHLY and CDR2 FYNNEI. The CDR3 is 15 residues long. CDR3 sequence reads: CASSADSSFIYEQYF. CDR3 DNA sequence: TGTGCCAGCAGTGCGGACTCCTCCTTCATCTACGAGCAGTACTTC.

CDR3 in amino acids: CASRVDREGQPQHF. CDR3 in DNA: TGTGCCAGCAGAGTCGACAGGGAGGGGCAGCCCCAGCATTTT. The chain has TRBV2 and TRBJ1-5; 7 bases fit TRBD1. The V and J ends lost 6 bases and 7 bases, in that order; junction bases with no gene match: 9. This CDR3 spans 14 amino acids. Germline V gene data show CDR1 as SNHLY and CDR2 as FYNNEI.

This rearrangement joins TRBV5-4 to TRBJ2-2; 7 bases map to TRBD1. Germline trimming cut 2 bases from V and 0 bases from J; bases unmatched to any gene: 4. The CDR3 consists of 16 residues. CDR1 and CDR2 (germline): SGHNT, YYREEE (reference sequence). The CDR3 region is CASSFPQGANTGELFF. CDR3 DNA: TGTGCCAGCAGCTTTCCGCAGGGGGCGAACACCGGGGAGCTGTTTTTT.

The chain recombines TRBV7-8 with TRBJ2-2, with D perhaps TRBD2 (7 bases). Trimming cost V 2 bases and J 2 bases, with 15 bases left between them. This CDR3 contains 17 residues. Germline assignment: CDR1 SGHVS and CDR2 FQNEAQ. The CDR3 region is CASSLRGGAGNTGELFF. The DNA of the CDR3 is TGTGCCAGCAGCTTAAGGGGGGGTGCGGGAAACACCGGGGAGCTGTTTTTT.

The J gene is TRBJ1-3, the V gene TRBV5-1; TRBD1 matches 7 bases. CDR1 is SGHRS and CDR2 is YFSETQ in the germline V gene. The CDR3 is 15 residues long. Trimming at V came to 5 bases and at J to 8 bases, leaving 13 bases not matched to a gene. The CDR3 region has the DNA TGCGCCAGCAGAAACACAGGGGCCCTGACTCACACCATATATTTT. Residues: CASRNTGALTHTIYF.

The V gene is TRBV25-1, the J gene TRBJ2-3, with D tentatively TRBD2 (6 bases). Germline CDR1 is MGHDK and CDR2 is SYGVNS. The V end was cut by 3 bases, the J end by 6 bases, with 13 bases between. The CDR3 has 14 amino acids. The CDR3 coding sequence is TGTGCCAGCAGTGACTTCAAAGGAGGGGATACGCAGTATTTT. It translates to CASSDFKGGDTQYF.